This is a list of T cell receptor beta chains from one sample in a study of blood T cell repertoires in COVID-19. Method: immunoSEQ multiplex PCR; TCRdb's copy keeps in-frame clones and lacks some. The table lists approximately 260,000 clones, around 86% of them singletons, with around 2% in the top ten. The specimen was peripheral blood. The receptors originated from a man aged 50-60 years with acute or convalescent COVID-19. Both conserved end residues are part of each CDR3. The D gene is left open where the match is weak. Not every row has a clone size; where given, it reads once, few, many or a size class.

TRBJ2-1 | - | TRBV11-2 | - | CASSTQRGVEQFF | TGTGCCAGCAGTACCCAAAGGGGTGTTGAGCAGTTCTTC
TRBJ2-5 | - | TRBV5-8 | TRBD2 | CASSLGLAARGTQYF | TGTGCCAGCAGCTTGGGACTAGCGGCTCGTGGGACCCAGTACTTC
TRBJ2-7 | once | TRBV7-3 | - | CASSLDREVIYEQYF | TGTGCCAGCAGCTTAGACAGGGAGGTTATATACGAGCAGTACTTC
TRBJ2-7 | - | TRBV12-5 | - | CASGLAPLDRYEQYF | TGTGCTAGTGGTTTGGCGCCACTCGATCGCTACGAGCAGTACTTC
TRBJ2-2 | - | TRBV15 | - | CATSSRGELFF | TGTGCCACCAGCAGCCGGGGGGAGCTGTTTTTT
TRBJ2-3 | - | TRBV5-1 | TRBD2 | CASSLLASGGAADTQYF | TGCGCCAGCAGCTTGTTGGCTAGCGGGGGGGCCGCAGATACGCAGTATTTT
TRBJ2-4 | - | TRBV19 | - | CASTEGEGRAKNIQYF | TGTGCCAGTACCGAGGGGGAGGGGAGAGCCAAAAACATTCAGTACTTC
TRBJ1-2 | - | TRBV4-2 | - | CASSQAGPINYGYTF | TGTGCCAGCAGCCAGGCGGGACCAATAAACTATGGCTACACCTTC
TRBJ2-5 | - | TRBV7-9 | TRBD2 | CASSEDRLAGTETQYF | TGTGCCAGCAGCGAAGACCGGCTAGCGGGGACAGAGACCCAGTACTTC
TRBJ1-6 | - | TRBV11-2 | - | CASSLAIYNSPLHF | TGTGCCAGCAGCTTAGCCATCTATAATTCACCCCTCCACTTT
TRBJ1-3 | once | TRBV11-2 | - | CASSLLRGNTIYF | TGTGCCAGCAGCTTACTTCGGGGAAACACCATATATTTT
TRBJ2-5 | - | TRBV5-5 | TRBD1 | CASSLGTVQETQYF | TGTGCCAGCAGCTTAGGGACAGTTCAAGAGACCCAGTACTTC
TRBJ1-1 | - | TRBV19 | TRBD1 | CASRDRGNTEAFF | TGTGCCAGTAGAGACAGGGGCAACACTGAAGCTTTCTTT
TRBJ1-1 | - | TRBV5-4 | TRBD1 | CASSWGTGPLNTEAFF | TGTGCCAGCAGCTGGGGGACAGGGCCCCTGAACACTGAAGCTTTCTTT
TRBJ2-4 | - | TRBV12-3/TRBV12-4 | - | CASTQDSKNIQYF | TGTGCCAGCACTCAAGACAGCAAAAACATTCAGTACTTC
TRBJ1-1 | - | TRBV9 | TRBD1 | CASSVGPRGVNTEAFF | TGTGCCAGCAGCGTAGGCCCCAGGGGGGTGAACACTGAAGCTTTCTTT
TRBJ2-4 | - | TRBV6-5 | - | CATGQKGKNIQYF | TGTGCCACCGGACAGAAGGGAAAAAACATTCAGTACTTC
TRBJ1-4 | once | TRBV5-8 | - | CASSLGGPAEKLFF | TGTGCCAGCAGCTTGGGGGGCCCGGCTGAAAAACTGTTTTTT
TRBJ2-7 | - | TRBV7-9 | TRBD2 | CASSLKVGLVDEQYF | TGTGCCAGCAGCTTAAAAGTGGGACTAGTCGACGAGCAGTACTTC
TRBJ1-1 | - | TRBV2 | TRBD1 | CASSKRQGANTEAFF | TGTGCCAGCAGCAAAAGACAGGGGGCCAACACTGAAGCTTTCTTT
TRBJ2-1 | - | TRBV2 | TRBD1 | CASRRQGANYNEQFF | TGTGCCAGCAGAAGACAGGGGGCCAACTACAATGAGCAGTTCTTC
TRBJ2-4 | - | TRBV18 | - | CASSPGAGRAKNIQYF | TGTGCCAGCTCACCAGGGGCAGGGCGAGCCAAAAACATTCAGTACTTC
TRBJ2-3 | once | TRBV7-6 | - | CASSFGTDTQYF | TGTGCCAGCAGCTTCGGGACAGATACGCAGTATTTT
TRBJ2-3 | - | TRBV5-1 | TRBD1 | CASSGGPGQGADTQYF | TGCGCCAGCAGCGGCGGGCCGGGACAGGGCGCAGATACGCAGTATTTT
TRBJ1-2 | - | TRBV29-1 | - | CSVEPVHGYTF | TGCAGCGTTGAGCCAGTCCATGGCTACACCTTC
TRBJ2-5 | - | TRBV29-1 | - | CSVARDRTVQETQYF | TGCAGCGTCGCGCGGGATCGGACGGTACAAGAGACCCAGTACTTC
TRBJ2-2 | - | TRBV30 | TRBD1 | CAWSVPDRGFGGELFF | TGTGCCTGGAGTGTCCCGGACAGGGGTTTTGGTGGGGAGCTGTTTTTT
TRBJ2-3 | - | TRBV19 | TRBD2 | CASGTSGETDTQYF | TGTGCCAGTGGGACTAGCGGGGAAACTGATACGCAGTATTTT
TRBJ1-1 | - | TRBV24-1 | TRBD1 | CATSDWTGVAFF | TGTGCCACCAGTGATTGGACAGGGGTAGCTTTCTTT
TRBJ1-4 | once | TRBV3-1/TRBV3-2 | - | CASSQDHRNEKLFF | TGTGCCAGCAGCCAAGATCACAGAAATGAAAAACTGTTTTTT
TRBJ1-2 | - | TRBV4-1 | TRBD1 | CASSPLPGQGAGGYTF | TGCGCCAGCAGCCCCCTCCCGGGACAGGGGGCGGGAGGCTACACCTTC
TRBJ2-7 | - | TRBV7-2 | TRBD2 | CASSSTGLLYEQYF | TGTGCCAGCAGCTCCACGGGACTACTATACGAGCAGTACTTC
TRBJ2-7 | once | TRBV29-1 | TRBD1 | CSVAGDRPASNEQYF | TGCAGCGTTGCTGGGGACAGGCCCGCGTCCAACGAGCAGTACTTC
TRBJ1-2 | - | TRBV6-5 | - | CASSYSRAGPNYGYTF | TGTGCCAGCAGTTACTCGAGGGCGGGGCCTAACTATGGCTACACCTTC
TRBJ1-2 | - | TRBV27 | - | CASSFRSGGYTF | TGTGCCAGCAGTTTCAGGTCGGGGGGCTACACCTTC
TRBJ1-2 | - | TRBV25-1 | TRBD1 | CASSYPGQGLLYGYTF | TGTGCCAGCAGTTATCCGGGACAGGGGTTACTATATGGCTACACCTTC
TRBJ2-2 | - | TRBV12-5 | - | CASGLSLTTGELFF | TGTGCTAGTGGTTTGTCTCTGACAACCGGGGAGCTGTTTTTT
TRBJ2-5 | - | TRBV7-7 | - | CASSLSGEETQYF | TGTGCTAGCAGCTTATCCGGGGAAGAGACCCAGTACTTC
TRBJ2-3 | - | TRBV5-1 | - | CASSLELAGDTQYF | TGCGCCAGCAGCTTGGAGCTAGCTGGAGATACGCAGTATTTT
TRBJ1-3 | - | TRBV5-4 | - | CASSNGQTGNTIYF | TGTGCCAGCAGCAACGGACAGACTGGAAACACCATATATTTT
TRBJ2-1 | - | TRBV5-8 | - | CASSLDRGYNEQFF | TGTGCCAGCAGCTTGGATCGGGGCTACAATGAGCAGTTCTTC
TRBJ1-5 | - | TRBV15 | - | CATSRDREGQPQHF | TGTGCCACCAGCAGAGACAGGGAAGGACAGCCCCAGCATTTT
TRBJ2-7 | - | TRBV3-1/TRBV3-2 | TRBD2 | CASSQGGLWEQYF | TGTGCCAGCAGCCAGGGGGGACTATGGGAGCAGTACTTC
TRBJ1-2 | - | TRBV15 | - | CATSRRSGASYGYTF | TGTGCCACCAGCAGGAGGAGTGGGGCGAGCTATGGCTACACCTTC
TRBJ1-1 | - | TRBV18 | - | CASSPRQEGTEAFF | TGTGCCAGCTCACCTCGCCAGGAGGGCACTGAAGCTTTCTTT
TRBJ1-5 | - | TRBV27 | TRBD1 | CASTRTGGSQPQHF | TGTGCCAGCACCAGGACAGGGGGAAGTCAGCCCCAGCATTTT
TRBJ1-4 | - | TRBV4-2 | TRBD1 | CASSQGTASNEKLFF | TGTGCCAGCAGCCAGGGGACAGCGTCTAATGAAAAACTGTTTTTT
TRBJ2-5 | few | TRBV5-6 | - | CASSQGAGLQETQYF | TGTGCCAGCAGCCAAGGAGCGGGCCTCCAAGAGACCCAGTACTTC
TRBJ2-1 | - | TRBV25-1 | - | CASSERTRGDEQFF | TGTGCCAGCAGTGAGAGGACCAGGGGGGATGAGCAGTTCTTC
TRBJ1-5 | - | TRBV27 | - | CASGGSRQPQHF | TGTGCCAGCGGGGGCTCTCGGCAGCCCCAGCATTTT
TRBJ1-5 | - | TRBV4-1 | - | CASSPGRGQPQHF | TGCGCCAGCAGCCCTGGGCGGGGTCAGCCCCAGCATTTT
TRBJ1-2 | - | TRBV5-1 | - | CASRMGTTGLNYGYTF | TGCGCCAGCCGGATGGGGACGACAGGACTTAACTATGGCTACACCTTC
TRBJ2-7 | - | TRBV5-1 | TRBD1 | CASSVGQGASEQYF | TGCGCCAGCAGCGTGGGACAGGGGGCATCCGAGCAGTACTTC
TRBJ1-1 | - | TRBV9 | - | CASSPRRQKAEAFF | TGTGCCAGCAGCCCACGGCGACAGAAGGCTGAAGCTTTCTTT
TRBJ2-2 | - | TRBV7-6 | TRBD1 | CASSLFGLTGSTNTGELFF | TGTGCCAGCAGCTTATTTGGGTTGACAGGGTCCACGAACACCGGGGAGCTGTTTTTT
TRBJ2-2 | - | TRBV5-1 | TRBD2 | CASSPRTSGVTGELFF | TGCGCCAGCAGCCCGAGGACTAGCGGGGTCACCGGGGAGCTGTTTTTT
TRBJ1-6 | - | TRBV2 | - | CASEGHLNSPLHF | TGTGCCAGCGAGGGACACCTAAATTCACCCCTCCACTTT
TRBJ1-5 | - | TRBV19 | - | CASSTTGFDQPQHF | TGTGCCAGTAGTACAACAGGGTTCGATCAGCCCCAGCATTTT
TRBJ2-2 | once | TRBV5-1 | TRBD2 | CASSSSGTNSGELFF | TGCGCCAGCAGCTCCAGCGGGACCAATTCGGGGGAGCTGTTTTTT